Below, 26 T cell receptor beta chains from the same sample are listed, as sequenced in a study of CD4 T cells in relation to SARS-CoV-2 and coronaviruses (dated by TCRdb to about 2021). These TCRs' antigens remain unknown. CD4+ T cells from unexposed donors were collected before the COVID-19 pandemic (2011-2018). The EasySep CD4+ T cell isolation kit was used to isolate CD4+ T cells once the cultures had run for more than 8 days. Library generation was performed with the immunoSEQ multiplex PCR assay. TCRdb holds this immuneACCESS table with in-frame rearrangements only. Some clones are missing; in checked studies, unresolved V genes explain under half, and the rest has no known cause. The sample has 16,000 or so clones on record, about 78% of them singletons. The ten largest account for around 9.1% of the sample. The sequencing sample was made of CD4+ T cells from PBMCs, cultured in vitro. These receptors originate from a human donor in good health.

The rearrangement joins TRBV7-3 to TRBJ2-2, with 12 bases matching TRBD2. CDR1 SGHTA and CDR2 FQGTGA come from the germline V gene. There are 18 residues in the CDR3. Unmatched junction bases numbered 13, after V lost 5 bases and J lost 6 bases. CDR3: CASSKHPRLAGDPGELFF. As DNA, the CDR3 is TGTGCCAGCAGCAAACATCCAAGACTAGCGGGAGATCCCGGGGAGCTGTTTTTT. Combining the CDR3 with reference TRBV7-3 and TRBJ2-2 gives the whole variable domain GAGVSQTPSNKVTEKGKYVELRCDPISGHTALYWYRQSLGQGPEFLIYFQGTGAADDSGLPNDRFFAVRPEGSVSTLKIQRTERGDSAVYLCASSKHPRLAGDPGELFFGEGSRLTVL.

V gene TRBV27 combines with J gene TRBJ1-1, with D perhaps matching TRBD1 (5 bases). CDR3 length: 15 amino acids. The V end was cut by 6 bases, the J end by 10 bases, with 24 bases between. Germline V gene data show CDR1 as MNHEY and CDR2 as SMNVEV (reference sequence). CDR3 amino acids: CASRTPPGTSSRAFF. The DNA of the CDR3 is TGTGCCAGCAGAACTCCCCCCGGGACCTCAAGCCGAGCTTTCTTT.

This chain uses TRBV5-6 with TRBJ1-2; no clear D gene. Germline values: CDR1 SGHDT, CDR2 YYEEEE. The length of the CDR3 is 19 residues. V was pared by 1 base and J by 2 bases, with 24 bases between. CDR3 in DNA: TGTGCCAGCAGCTTGTCCGGGTTGTATCGGGAGGCAAAGAACTATGGCTACACCTTC. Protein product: CASSLSGLYREAKNYGYTF.

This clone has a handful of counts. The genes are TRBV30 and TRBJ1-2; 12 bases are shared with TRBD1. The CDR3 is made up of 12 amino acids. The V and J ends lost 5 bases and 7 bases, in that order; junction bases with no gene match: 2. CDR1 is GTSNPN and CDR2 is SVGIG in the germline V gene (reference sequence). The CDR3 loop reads CAWGDRGLGYTF. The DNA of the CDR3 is TGTGCCTGGGGGGACAGGGGGCTTGGCTACACCTTC.

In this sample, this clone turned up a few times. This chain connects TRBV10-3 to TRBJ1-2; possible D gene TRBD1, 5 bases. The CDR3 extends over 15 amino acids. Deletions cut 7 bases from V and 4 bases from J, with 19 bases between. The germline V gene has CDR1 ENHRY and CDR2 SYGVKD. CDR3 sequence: CAINGVVGGSYGYTF. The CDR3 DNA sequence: TGTGCCATCAACGGAGTTGTTGGGGGGAGCTATGGCTACACCTTC.

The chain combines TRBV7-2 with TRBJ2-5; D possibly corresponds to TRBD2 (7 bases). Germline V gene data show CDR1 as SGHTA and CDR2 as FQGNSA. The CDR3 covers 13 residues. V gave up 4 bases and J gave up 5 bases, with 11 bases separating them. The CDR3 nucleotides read TGTGCCAGCAGCTGGGGGGGGCCCGAGACCCAGTACTTC. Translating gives CASSWGGPETQYF.

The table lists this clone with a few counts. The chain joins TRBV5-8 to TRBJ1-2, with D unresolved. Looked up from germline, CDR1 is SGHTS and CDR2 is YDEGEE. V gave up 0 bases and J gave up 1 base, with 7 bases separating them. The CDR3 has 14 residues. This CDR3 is CASSLAAHNYGYTF. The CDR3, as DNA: TGTGCCAGCAGCTTGGCCGCCCATAACTATGGCTACACCTTC.

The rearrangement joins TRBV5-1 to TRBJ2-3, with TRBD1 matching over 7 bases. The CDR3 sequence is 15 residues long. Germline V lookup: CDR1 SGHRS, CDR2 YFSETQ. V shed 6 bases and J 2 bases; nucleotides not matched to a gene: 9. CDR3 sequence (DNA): TGCGCCAGCAACCGACAGGGCCCAGACACAGATACGCAGTATTTT. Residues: CASNRQGPDTDTQYF.

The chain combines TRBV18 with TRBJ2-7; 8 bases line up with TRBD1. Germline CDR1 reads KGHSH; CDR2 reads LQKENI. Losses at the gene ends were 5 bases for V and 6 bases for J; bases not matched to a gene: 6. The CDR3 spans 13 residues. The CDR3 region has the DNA TGTGCCAGCTCAAAGGACAGGGTCCTCGAGCAGTACTTC. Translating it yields CASSKDRVLEQYF.

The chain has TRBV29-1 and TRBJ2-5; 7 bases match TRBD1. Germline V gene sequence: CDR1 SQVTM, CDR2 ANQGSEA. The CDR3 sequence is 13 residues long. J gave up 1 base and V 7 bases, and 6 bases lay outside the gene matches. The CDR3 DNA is TGCAGCGCTGTGGACAGGACCCAAGAGACCCAGTACTTC. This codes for CSAVDRTQETQYF.

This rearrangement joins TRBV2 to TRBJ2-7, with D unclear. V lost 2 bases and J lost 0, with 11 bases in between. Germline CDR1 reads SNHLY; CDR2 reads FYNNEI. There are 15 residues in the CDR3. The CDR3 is CASSERRPSSYEQYF. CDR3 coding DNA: TGTGCCAGCAGTGAACGTCGACCGAGCTCCTACGAGCAGTACTTC.

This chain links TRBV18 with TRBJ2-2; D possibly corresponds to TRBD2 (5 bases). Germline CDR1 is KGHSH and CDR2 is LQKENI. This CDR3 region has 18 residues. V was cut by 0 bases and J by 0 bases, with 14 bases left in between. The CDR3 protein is CASSPPEGSNSNTGELFF. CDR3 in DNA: TGTGCCAGCTCACCACCTGAGGGAAGTAACTCGAACACCGGGGAGCTGTTTTTT. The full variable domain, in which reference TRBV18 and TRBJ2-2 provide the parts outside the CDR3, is NAGVMQNPRHLVRRRGQEARLRCSPMKGHSHVYWYRQLPEEGLKFMVYLQKENIIDESGMPKERFSAEFPKEGPSILRIQQVVRGDSAAYFCASSPPEGSNSNTGELFFGEGSRLTVL.

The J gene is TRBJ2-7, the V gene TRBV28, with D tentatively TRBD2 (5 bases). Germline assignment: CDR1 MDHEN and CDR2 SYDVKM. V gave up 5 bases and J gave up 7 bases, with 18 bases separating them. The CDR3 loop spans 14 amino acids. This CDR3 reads CASSASSREREQYF. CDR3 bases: TGTGCCAGCAGTGCCTCCAGTAGGGAGAGGGAGCAGTACTTC.

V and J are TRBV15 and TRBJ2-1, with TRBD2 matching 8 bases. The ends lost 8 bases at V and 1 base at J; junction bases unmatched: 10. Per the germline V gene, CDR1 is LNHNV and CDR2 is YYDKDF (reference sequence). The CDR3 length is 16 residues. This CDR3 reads CATSPDSGTSYNEQFF. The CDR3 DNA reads TGTGCCACCTCACCTGATAGCGGGACGTCCTACAATGAGCAGTTCTTC.

This chain's CDR3 is CASSDSFSLALPGGYTF. The CDR3 region has the DNA TGTGCCAGCAGTGACTCGTTTTCCCTTGCCCTCCCTGGTGGCTACACCTTC. The chain employs TRBV6-4 and TRBJ1-2; D is unclear. The CDR3 contains 17 residues. Trimming took off 0 bases at V and 7 bases at J, with 21 bases between the two ends. Germline V lookup: CDR1 MRHNA, CDR2 SNTAGT.

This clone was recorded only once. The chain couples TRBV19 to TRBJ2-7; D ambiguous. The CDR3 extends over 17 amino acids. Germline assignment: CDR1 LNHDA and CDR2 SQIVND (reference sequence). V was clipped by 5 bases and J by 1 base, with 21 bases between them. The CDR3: CASSDVRGRHLSYEQYF. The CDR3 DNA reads TGTGCCAGTAGTGACGTCCGAGGCAGGCATCTATCCTACGAGCAGTACTTC.

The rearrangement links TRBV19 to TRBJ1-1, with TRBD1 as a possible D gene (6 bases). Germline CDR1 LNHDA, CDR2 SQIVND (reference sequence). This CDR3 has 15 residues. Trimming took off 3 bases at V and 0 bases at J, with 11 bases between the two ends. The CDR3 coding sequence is TGTGCCAGTAGTATTGGGAGGACAGTGAACACTGAAGCTTTCTTT. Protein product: CASSIGRTVNTEAFF.

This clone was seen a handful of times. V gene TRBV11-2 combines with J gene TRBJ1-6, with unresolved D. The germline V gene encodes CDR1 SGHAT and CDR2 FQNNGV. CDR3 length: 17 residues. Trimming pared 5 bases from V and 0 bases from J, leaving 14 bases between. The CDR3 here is CASSVVRRRSYNSPLHF. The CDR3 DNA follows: TGTGCCAGCAGCGTCGTGAGGCGCCGCTCCTATAATTCACCCCTCCACTTT.

CDR3 loop: CAWSRESGTGELFF. CDR3 DNA sequence: TGTGCCTGGAGTAGGGAGTCGGGCACCGGGGAGCTGTTTTTT. The chain is built from TRBV30 and TRBJ2-2; D possibly corresponds to TRBD2 (5 bases). The CDR3 covers 14 residues. Germline V gene lookup returns CDR1 GTSNPN and CDR2 SVGIG (reference sequence). V dropped 2 bases and J dropped 4 bases, with 11 bases sitting between them.

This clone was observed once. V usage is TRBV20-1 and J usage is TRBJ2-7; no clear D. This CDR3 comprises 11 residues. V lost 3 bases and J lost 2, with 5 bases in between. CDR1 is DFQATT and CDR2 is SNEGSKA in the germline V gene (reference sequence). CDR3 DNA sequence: TGCAGTGCTAGCGGGCCCTACGAGCAGTACTTC. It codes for CSASGPYEQYF.

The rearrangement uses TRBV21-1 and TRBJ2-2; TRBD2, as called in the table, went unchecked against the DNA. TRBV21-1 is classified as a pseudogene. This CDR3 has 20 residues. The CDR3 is CASSKIRLAGDQANTGELFF. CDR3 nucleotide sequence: TGTGCCAGCAGCAAAATCCGGCTAGCGGGAGACCAGGCGAACACCGGGGAGCTGTTTTTT.

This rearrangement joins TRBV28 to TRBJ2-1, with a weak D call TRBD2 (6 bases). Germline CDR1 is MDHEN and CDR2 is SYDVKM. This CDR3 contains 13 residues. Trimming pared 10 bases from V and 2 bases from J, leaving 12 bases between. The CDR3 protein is CANAPGAYNEQFF. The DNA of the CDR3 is TGTGCCAACGCCCCGGGGGCCTACAATGAGCAGTTCTTC.

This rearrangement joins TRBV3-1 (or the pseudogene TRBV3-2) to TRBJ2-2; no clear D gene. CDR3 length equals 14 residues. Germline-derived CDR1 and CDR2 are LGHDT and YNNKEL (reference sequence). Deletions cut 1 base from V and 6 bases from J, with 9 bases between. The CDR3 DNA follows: TGTGCCAGCAGCCAAGGGCGGCAGGCCGGGGAGCTGTTTTTT. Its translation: CASSQGRQAGELFF.

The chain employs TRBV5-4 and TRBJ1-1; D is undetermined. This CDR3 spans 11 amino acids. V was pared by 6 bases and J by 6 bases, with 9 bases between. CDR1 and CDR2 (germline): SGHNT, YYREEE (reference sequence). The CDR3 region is CASKGSAEAFF. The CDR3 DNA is TGTGCCAGCAAAGGCAGCGCTGAAGCTTTCTTT.

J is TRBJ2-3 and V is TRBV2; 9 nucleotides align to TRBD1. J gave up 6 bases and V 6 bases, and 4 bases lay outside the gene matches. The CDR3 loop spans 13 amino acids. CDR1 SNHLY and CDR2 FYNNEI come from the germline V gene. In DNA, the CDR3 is TGTGCCAGCAGCGGGGACAGGGAGGATACGCAGTATTTT. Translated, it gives CASSGDREDTQYF. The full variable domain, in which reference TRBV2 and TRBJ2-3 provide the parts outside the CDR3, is EPEVTQTPSHQVTQMGQEVILRCVPISNHLYFYWYRQILGQKVEFLVSFYNNEISEKSEIFDDQFSVERPDGSNFTLKIRSTKLEDSAMYFCASSGDREDTQYFGPGTRLTVL.

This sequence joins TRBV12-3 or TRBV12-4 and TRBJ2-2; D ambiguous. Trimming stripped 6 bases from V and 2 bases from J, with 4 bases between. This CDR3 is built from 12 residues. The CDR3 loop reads CASSLNTGELFF. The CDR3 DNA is TGTGCCAGCAGCCTTAACACCGGGGAGCTGTTTTTT.